The rows below give T cell receptor beta chains drawn from one sample of a study of blood T cells in healthy people across ages. TCRdb fed the 5' RACE reads into MiXCR, producing one record per CDR3 protein. The table includes fewer than 1.5 million distinct CDR3 sequences, 42% detected once. Sequenced input: blood. The receptors derive from a woman between 18 and 29 years old in good health. CDR3s include the opening cysteine and the closing phenylalanine or tryptophan. D genes are given only for firm matches. Clone size appears in some rows only: once, few, many, or a class for an expanded clone.

J | size | V | D | CDR3 | DNA
TRBJ1-5 | NA | TRBV12-3/TRBV12-4 | TRBD1 | CASSEGPGQARHF | TGTGCCAGCAGTGAGGGTCCGGGACAGGCTCGGCATTTT
TRBJ2-1 | NA | TRBV7-9 | TRBD1 | CASSFSGGKDEQFF | TGTGCCAGCAGCTTCTCAGGGGGCAAGGATGAGCAGTTCTTC
TRBJ1-4 | few | TRBV12-3/TRBV12-4 | NA | CASSAIWGKLFF | TGTGCCAGCAGTGCAATTTGGGGAAAACTGTTTTTT
TRBJ1-1 | NA | TRBV6-5 | NA | CASSYSRRYTEAFF | TGTGCCAGCAGTTACTCGAGGAGGTACACTGAAGCTTTCTTT
TRBJ1-1 | NA | TRBV5-5 | NA | CASSLFELTEAFF | TGTGCCAGCAGCTTGTTTGAGTTAACTGAAGCTTTCTTT
TRBJ1-6 | NA | TRBV6-1 | NA | CASSEAVAGEGGLHF | TGTGCCAGCAGTGAAGCAGTGGCAGGAGAAGGAGGCCTCCACTTT
TRBJ2-3 | NA | TRBV12-3/TRBV12-4 | NA | CASSLYEPDTQYF | TGTGCCAGCAGTTTATATGAGCCAGATACGCAGTATTTT
TRBJ2-5 | few | TRBV21-1 | NA | CASSKDLQDEYQETQYF | TGTGCCAGCAGCAAAGACCTACAGGACGAGTACCAAGAGACCCAGTACTTC
TRBJ2-3 | NA | TRBV5-5 | NA | CASSLYPEAQYF | TGTGCCAGCAGCCTATACCCAGAAGCGCAGTATTTT
TRBJ1-1 | NA | TRBV25-1 | NA | CASKEQGVNTEAFF | TGTGCCAGCAAGGAACAGGGCGTGAACACTGAAGCTTTCTTT
TRBJ1-1 | few | TRBV29-1 | TRBD1 | CSATGTGVNTEAFF | TGCAGCGCTACCGGGACAGGCGTGAACACTGAAGCTTTCTTT
TRBJ2-3 | NA | TRBV7-2 | TRBD2 | CANSPGLAGGPHTQYF | TGTGCCAACAGCCCAGGACTAGCGGGGGGCCCACATACGCAGTATTTT
TRBJ1-4 | few | TRBV6-6 | NA | CASRPPAGLNEKLFF | TGTGCCAGCAGACCCCCGGCAGGACTCAATGAAAAACTGTTTTTT
TRBJ2-7 | NA | TRBV30 | TRBD1 | CAWSRGGRGNEQYF | TGTGCCTGGAGTAGAGGGGGCCGAGGGAACGAGCAGTACTTC
TRBJ2-5 | NA | TRBV29-1 | TRBD1 | CSVDRQGHNEQYF | TGCAGCGTTGACCGACAGGGCCACAATGAGCAGTACTTC
TRBJ2-3 | NA | TRBV20-1 | NA | CSASSAGDTQYF | TGCAGTGCTAGTTCAGCGGGAGATACGCAGTATTTT
TRBJ2-7 | NA | TRBV20-1 | NA | CSASYLFYEQYF | TGCAGTGCTAGCTATCTCTTTTACGAGCAGTACTTC
TRBJ2-1 | NA | TRBV20-1 | TRBD2 | CSAQKLGLAEINEQFF | TGCAGTGCCCAGAAGCTGGGGCTAGCGGAGATCAATGAGCAGTTCTTC
TRBJ2-5 | few | TRBV3-1 | NA | CASSLSTRITQETQYF | TGTGCCAGCAGTCTCTCGACTCGCATAACTCAAGAGACCCAGTACTTC
TRBJ2-7 | NA | TRBV5-6 | NA | CASSLGQLPSYEQYF | TGTGCCAGCAGCTTAGGCCAGTTACCCTCCTACGAGCAGTACTTC
TRBJ2-4 | few | TRBV9 | NA | CASSESAQGSNIQYF | TGTGCCAGCAGCGAGAGCGCACAGGGTAGCAACATTCAGTACTTC
TRBJ2-1 | few | TRBV4-1 | NA | CASSQDYLSAGRGNEQFF | TGCGCCAGCAGCCAAGATTATCTGAGCGCGGGTCGCGGCAATGAGCAGTTCTTC
TRBJ2-2 | NA | TRBV10-3 | NA | CAISGGLTGELFF | TGTGCCATCAGTGGAGGGTTAACCGGGGAGCTGTTTTTT
TRBJ2-1 | few | TRBV20-1 | NA | CSARDRFSSYNEQFF | TGCAGTGCTAGAGATAGGTTCAGCTCCTACAATGAGCAGTTCTTC
TRBJ2-5 | few | TRBV12-3/TRBV12-4 | NA | CASKPPIGLSGETQYF | TGTGCCAGCAAACCACCAATCGGACTTTCCGGGGAGACCCAGTACTTC
TRBJ2-1 | once | TRBV18 | NA | CASSSQLYNEQFF | TGTGCCAGCTCATCACAGCTTTACAATGAGCAGTTCTTC
TRBJ2-3 | NA | TRBV29-1 | NA | CSVDISGITDTQYF | TGCAGCGTTGATATCAGCGGTATCACAGATACGCAGTATTTT
TRBJ2-7 | NA | TRBV3-1 | TRBD1 | CASSFYSGTGKYDEQYF | TGTGCCAGCAGTTTCTATTCCGGGACAGGGAAGTACGACGAGCAGTACTTC
TRBJ2-1 | NA | TRBV6-6 | TRBD2 | CASRKRKRELASEQFF | TGTGCCAGCAGAAAAAGGAAGCGGGAGTTGGCAAGTGAGCAGTTCTTC
TRBJ1-6 | few | TRBV7-2 | NA | CASSETLPLHF | TGTGCCAGCAGCGAAACTCTTCCCCTCCACTTT
TRBJ1-4 | NA | TRBV6-6 | NA | CASSSPRGSNEKLFF | TGTGCCAGCAGTTCCCCAAGGGGGTCGAATGAAAAACTGTTTTTT
TRBJ1-5 | NA | TRBV24-1 | TRBD1 | CATSEGDRAVNQPQHF | TGTGCCACCAGTGAGGGGGACAGGGCCGTCAATCAGCCCCAGCATTTT
TRBJ2-1 | NA | TRBV20-1 | TRBD2 | CSAHSGGEFDDNEQVF | TGCAGTGCCCACAGCGGGGGTGAGTTCGACGACAATGAGCAGGTCTTC
TRBJ2-3 | NA | TRBV20-1 | TRBD2 | CSASPSGGLGDTQYF | TGCAGTGCTTCCCCTAGCGGGGGCTTGGGAGATACGCAGTATTTT
TRBJ2-7 | few | TRBV13 | TRBD1 | CASSWTGTGREQYF | TGTGCCAGCAGCTGGACCGGGACAGGACGGGAGCAGTACTTC
TRBJ2-5 | NA | TRBV20-1 | TRBD2 | CSARDGGLADQETQYF | TGCAGTGCTAGAGATGGGGGACTAGCTGATCAAGAGACCCAGTACTTC
TRBJ2-3 | NA | TRBV24-1 | TRBD1 | CATSGQGLTDTQYF | TGTGCCACCTCAGGACAGGGGCTCACAGATACGCAGTATTTT
TRBJ2-7 | NA | TRBV12-3/TRBV12-4 | TRBD1 | CASSLPTGSIGEQYF | TGTGCCAGCAGTCTACCGACAGGGAGTATTGGCGAGCAGTACTTC
TRBJ2-4 | NA | TRBV30 | NA | CARLGGIQYIQYF | TGTGCCCGCCTTGGGGGGATCCAGTACATTCAGTACTTC
TRBJ2-3 | NA | TRBV20-1 | TRBD2 | CSARDRGGRASDTQYF | TGCAGTGCTAGAGATCGTGGCGGGAGGGCGTCAGATACGCAGTATTTT
TRBJ2-1 | NA | TRBV14 | NA | CASSLPWNEQFF | TGTGCCAGCAGCCTCCCGTGGAATGAGCAGTTCTTC
TRBJ2-7 | few | TRBV7-9 | TRBD1 | CASSFEGQGLHEQYF | TGTGCCAGCAGCTTTGAGGGACAGGGGCTACACGAGCAGTACTTC
TRBJ1-5 | NA | TRBV4-1 | NA | CASSQEAGLSNQPQHF | TGCGCCAGCAGCCAAGAGGCAGGTCTTAGCAATCAGCCCCAGCATTTT
TRBJ2-6 | few | TRBV7-9 | NA | CASSPPLGANVLTF | TGTGCCAGCAGCCCACCGCTTGGGGCCAACGTCCTGACTTTC
TRBJ2-3 | NA | TRBV5-6 | NA | CASSTLGTQYF | TGTGCCAGCAGCACCCTGGGTACGCAGTATTTT
TRBJ1-2 | once | TRBV28 | NA | CASSSREALSGSYTF | TGTGCCAGCAGTTCCCGGGAAGCGCTTTCAGGAAGCTACACCTTC
TRBJ2-5 | NA | TRBV6-1 | TRBD1 | CASSLRSKGAKETQYF | TGTGCCAGCAGTCTTCGATCCAAGGGGGCCAAAGAGACCCAGTACTTC
TRBJ1-2 | NA | TRBV27 | TRBD1 | CASSLWFIGQGHYGYTF | TGTGCCAGCAGTTTATGGTTTATAGGACAGGGACACTATGGTTACACCTTC
TRBJ2-7 | few | TRBV5-5 | NA | CASSSKMTQYNEQYF | TGTGCCAGCAGCTCAAAGATGACGCAATACAATGAGCAGTACTTC
TRBJ2-3 | NA | TRBV6-5 | NA | CASSSLIRGGPDTQYF | TGTGCCAGCAGTTCCCTTATCCGGGGAGGACCAGATACGCAGTATTTT
TRBJ1-2 | NA | TRBV27 | NA | CASSFQGAQLGYTF | TGTGCCAGCAGTTTTCAAGGGGCGCAACTTGGCTACACCTTC
TRBJ2-5 | NA | TRBV9 | TRBD1 | CASSQGQGSLFQETQYF | TGTGCCAGCAGCCAGGGACAGGGGAGCCTTTTCCAAGAGACCCAGTACTTC
TRBJ1-2 | few | TRBV25-1 | NA | CASSEFTNYGYTF | TGTGCCAGCAGTGAATTTACTAACTATGGCTACACCTTC
TRBJ2-5 | NA | TRBV2 | TRBD2 | CASRDSGGAWNEQYF | TGTGCCAGCAGAGATAGCGGGGGGGCGTGGAATGAGCAGTACTTC
TRBJ2-1 | NA | TRBV12-3/TRBV12-4 | TRBD1 | CASTHPPVDRVYEQFF | TGTGCCAGCACCCATCCGCCCGTCGACAGGGTCTATGAGCAGTTCTTC
TRBJ1-1 | few | TRBV27 | TRBD1 | CASSPDRVDSEAFF | TGTGCCAGCAGTCCGGACAGGGTAGATTCTGAAGCTTTCTTT
TRBJ2-3 | NA | TRBV20-1 | NA | CSASMGDTQYF | TGCAGTGCTAGTATGGGAGATACGCAGTATTTT
TRBJ1-5 | NA | TRBV5-6 | NA | CASSYREGTNSNQPQHF | TGTGCCAGCAGCTACCGTGAGGGGACAAATAGCAATCAGCCCCAGCATTTT
TRBJ2-7 | NA | TRBV20-1 | NA | CSANTLGYEQYF | TGCAGTGCTAACACCCTGGGGTACGAGCAGTACTTC
TRBJ2-5 | few | TRBV12-3/TRBV12-4 | TRBD2 | CASSPITGLAAHIGDQETQYF | TGTGCCAGCAGTCCTATTACGGGACTAGCGGCCCACATCGGGGATCAAGAGACCCAGTACTTC